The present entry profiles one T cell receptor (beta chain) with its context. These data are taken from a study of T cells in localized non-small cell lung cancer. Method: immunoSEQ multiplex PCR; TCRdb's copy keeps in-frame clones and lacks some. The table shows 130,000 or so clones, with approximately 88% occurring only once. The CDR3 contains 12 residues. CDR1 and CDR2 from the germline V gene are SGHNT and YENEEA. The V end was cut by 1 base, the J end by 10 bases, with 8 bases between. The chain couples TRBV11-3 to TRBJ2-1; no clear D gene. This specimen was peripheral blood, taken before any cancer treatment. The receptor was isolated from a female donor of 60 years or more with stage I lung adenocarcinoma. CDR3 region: CASSLGEAEQFF. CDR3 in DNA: TGTGCCAGCAGCTTAGGGGAAGCCGAGCAGTTCTTC.